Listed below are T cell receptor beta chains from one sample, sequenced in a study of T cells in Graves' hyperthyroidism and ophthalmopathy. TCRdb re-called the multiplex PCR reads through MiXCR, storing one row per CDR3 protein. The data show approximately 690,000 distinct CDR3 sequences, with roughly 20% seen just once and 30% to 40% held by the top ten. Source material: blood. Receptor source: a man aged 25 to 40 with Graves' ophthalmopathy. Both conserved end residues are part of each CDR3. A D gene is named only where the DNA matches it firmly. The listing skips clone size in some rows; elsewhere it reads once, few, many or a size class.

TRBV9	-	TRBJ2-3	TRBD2	CASRRGLAGESDDTQYF	TGTGCCAGCCGCAGAGGGCTAGCGGGAGAGTCAGATGATACGCAGTATTTT
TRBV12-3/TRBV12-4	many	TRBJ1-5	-	CASSLSDRNQPQHF	TGTGCCAGCAGTTTGTCCGATCGGAATCAGCCCCAGCATTTT
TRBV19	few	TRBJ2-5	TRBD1	CASSRGQGREETQYF	TGTGCCAGTAGTAGGGGACAGGGAAGGGAAGAGACCCAGTACTTC
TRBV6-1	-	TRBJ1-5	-	CASRFREDQPQHF	TGTGCCAGCAGGTTCAGGGAAGATCAGCCCCAGCATTTT
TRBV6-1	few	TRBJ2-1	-	CASSEVSTNEQFF	TGTGCCAGCAGTGAAGTTAGTACGAATGAGCAGTTCTTC
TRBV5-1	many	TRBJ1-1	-	CASSLATDTEAFF	TGCGCCAGCAGCTTGGCGACGGACACTGAAGCTTTCTTT
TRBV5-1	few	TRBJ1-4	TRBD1	CASSLAAGGEKLFF	TGCGCCAGCAGCTTGGCCGCAGGGGGTGAAAAACTGTTTTTT
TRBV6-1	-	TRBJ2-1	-	CASSEGFGARSGGEQFF	TGTGCCAGCAGTGAAGGCTTTGGAGCGCGATCTGGTGGTGAGCAGTTCTTC
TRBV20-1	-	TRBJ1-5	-	CSASAGLSNQPQHF	TGCAGTGCTAGTGCCGGGCTTAGCAATCAGCCCCAGCATTTT
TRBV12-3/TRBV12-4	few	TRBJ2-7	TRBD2	CASARGTSASYEQYF	TGTGCCAGCGCAAGGGGGACTAGCGCATCCTACGAGCAGTACTTC
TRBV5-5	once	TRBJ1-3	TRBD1	CASSSSGTGKFSGNTIYF	TGTGCCAGCAGCTCTTCCGGGACAGGGAAGTTTTCTGGAAACACCATATATTTT
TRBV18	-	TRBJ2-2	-	CASSRDPGASNTGELFF	TGTGCCAGCTCACGCGACCCGGGGGCATCGAACACCGGGGAGCTGTTTTTT
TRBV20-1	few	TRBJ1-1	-	CSARVRTVNTEAFF	TGCAGTGCTAGAGTACGGACAGTGAACACTGAAGCTTTCTTT